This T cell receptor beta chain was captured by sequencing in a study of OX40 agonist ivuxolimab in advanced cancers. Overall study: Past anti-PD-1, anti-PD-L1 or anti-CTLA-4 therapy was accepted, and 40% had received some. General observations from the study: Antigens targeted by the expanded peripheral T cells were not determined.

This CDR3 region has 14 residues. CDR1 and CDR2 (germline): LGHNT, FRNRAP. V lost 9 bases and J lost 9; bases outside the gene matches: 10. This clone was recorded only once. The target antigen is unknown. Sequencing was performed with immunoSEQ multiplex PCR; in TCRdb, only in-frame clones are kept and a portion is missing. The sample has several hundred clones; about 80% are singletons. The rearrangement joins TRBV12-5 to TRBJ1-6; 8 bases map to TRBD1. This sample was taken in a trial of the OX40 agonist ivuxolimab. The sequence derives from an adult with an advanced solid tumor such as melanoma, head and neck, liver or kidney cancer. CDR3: CASTLRTGISPLHF. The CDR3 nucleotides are TGTGCTAGCACCCTAAGGACAGGGATTTCACCCCTCCACTTT.